The 8 T cell receptor beta chains below all came from one sample that was sequenced in a study of cytomegalovirus exposure and HLA in healthy donors. The PCR had 60 Vbeta and 13 Jbeta primers. The data were produced by immunoSEQ multiplex PCR, yet TCRdb's version contains in-frame clones alone and is incomplete. The sample lists approximately 150,000 clones, about three quarters seen once, with less than 2% in the top ten. The specimen was PBMCs. The receptors were sampled from a man in his forties in good health and CMV-seronegative.

The V gene is TRBV10-3, the J gene TRBJ2-1, with a possible D match to TRBD1 (6 bases). V was cut by 5 bases and J by 4 bases, with 21 bases left in between. The CDR3 length is 17 residues. The germline gives CDR1 ENHRY, CDR2 SYGVKD. DNA of the CDR3: TGTGCCATCAGTAGCTGGACAGTCAGGTCCTCTTACAATGAGCAGTTCTTC. It is translated as CAISSWTVRSSYNEQFF.

The CDR3 loop reads CASSDSIEVGIGDNQPQHF. CDR3 DNA: TGTGCCAGCAGTGACTCTATCGAGGTGGGTATCGGCGACAATCAGCCCCAGCATTTT. The gene calls are TRBV6-4 and TRBJ1-5; no definite D call. Germline V gives CDR1 MRHNA, CDR2 SNTAGT. This CDR3 is 19 amino acids long. The V gene lost 0 bases and the J gene lost 3 bases, with 21 bases spanning the gap.

The chain recombines TRBV28 with TRBJ2-1; D may be TRBD1 (6 bases). The CDR3 covers 14 residues. Germline V gene data show CDR1 as MDHEN and CDR2 as SYDVKM. Trimming took 3 bases from V and 8 from J, leaving 14 bases between them. CDR3 region: CASSFQQGIDEQFF. The CDR3 nucleotides are TGTGCCAGCAGTTTCCAACAGGGAATCGATGAGCAGTTCTTC.

The rearrangement joins TRBV7-9 to TRBJ2-1; 7 nucleotides agree with TRBD1. The CDR3 contains 16 residues. From germline, CDR1 is SEHNR and CDR2 FQNEAQ (reference sequence). The J segment lost 4 bases and the V segment lost 1 base, leaving 7 bases of the junction unmatched. This chain's CDR3 is CASSLVQGPSYNEQFF. CDR3 nucleotides: TGTGCCAGCAGCTTAGTACAGGGGCCCTCGTACAATGAGCAGTTCTTC.

The chain links TRBV5-1 to TRBJ2-7; D possibly corresponds to TRBD1 (6 bases). CDR3 length equals 14 residues. The germline gives CDR1 SGHRS, CDR2 YFSETQ. Trimming shortened V by 0 bases and J by 2 bases, and 9 bases separated the two germline ends. The CDR3 loop is CASSLDRETYEQYF. In DNA, the CDR3 is TGCGCCAGCAGCTTGGACAGGGAGACCTACGAGCAGTACTTC. Filled out from reference TRBV5-1 and TRBJ2-7, the complete variable domain reads KAGVTQTPRYLIKTRGQQVTLSCSPISGHRSVSWYQQTPGQGLQFLFEYFSETQRNKGNFPGRFSGRQFSNSRSEMNVSTLELGDSALYLCASSLDRETYEQYFGPGTRLTVT.

The J gene is TRBJ2-1, the V gene TRBV12-5; TRBD2 aligns across 8 bases. The CDR3 length is 16 residues. Germline V lookup: CDR1 LGHNT, CDR2 FRNRAP. Trimming at V came to 0 bases and at J to 0 bases, leaving 1 base not matched to a gene. The CDR3 nucleotides are TGTGCTAGTGGTTTGGTGGGGACTAGCTCCTACAATGAGCAGTTCTTC. It specifies CASGLVGTSSYNEQFF.

The chain has TRBV5-1 and TRBJ1-4, with 7 bases aligning to TRBD1. With 0 bases clipped from V and 8 bases from J, the junction kept 7 bases outside the gene matches. The CDR3 consists of 15 residues. Germline V CDR1 and CDR2: SGHRS, YFSETQ. CDR3 loop: CASSLVQGSREKLFF. DNA of the CDR3: TGCGCCAGCAGCTTGGTACAGGGGAGTCGGGAAAAACTGTTTTTT.

This rearrangement joins TRBV7-7 to TRBJ2-2, with D perhaps TRBD2 (5 bases). Germline V gene data show CDR1 as SSHAT and CDR2 as FNYEAQ (reference sequence). CDR3 size: 15 residues. The V end was cut by 9 bases, the J end by 6 bases, with 20 bases between. This CDR3 is CASGVGLLSAGELFF. The CDR3, as DNA: TGTGCCAGTGGGGTAGGACTTTTATCGGCCGGGGAGCTGTTTTTT. Variable domain in full (rest from reference TRBV7-7 and TRBJ2-2): GAGVSQSPRYKVTKRGQDVTLRCDPISSHATLYWYQQALGQGPEFLTYFNYEAQPDKSGLPSDRFSAERPEGSISTLTIQRTEQRDSAMYRCASGVGLLSAGELFFGEGSRLTVL.